The sequence of this T cell receptor (beta chain) was determined in a study of post-analysis software for immune sequencing data. Across the study: Recorded subtypes: relapsing-remitting, secondary progressive, progressive-relapsing; some patients unannotated.

Unique molecular identifiers had been added to the TCR beta cDNA libraries. TCRdb redid the calling of the PCR reads with MiXCR, one entry per CDR3 protein. This repertoire shows roughly 410,000 distinct CDR3 sequences, less than 40% found once; its top ten account for roughly an eighth. CDR3 length equals 11 residues. The germline V and J ends were trimmed by 0 bases and 8 bases, with 4 bases remaining between them. Germline values: CDR1 ENHRY, CDR2 SYGVKD. With respect to this clonotype: Its antigen is not known.

Findings and caveats of the study: By F measure, samples from a shared preparation batch strongly co-clustered. Controls showed lower frequencies than patients for several TRBV segments, and TRBV5-6, TRBV5-1 and TRBV20-1 were among these.

The receptor was isolated from a girl aged 10-17 years with multiple sclerosis. The chain recombines TRBV10-3 with TRBJ1-2, with no clear D. The sample consisted of blood. The CDR3 nucleotides read TGTGCCATCAGTGAGTCGCGAGGCTACACCTTC. This encodes CAISESRGYTF.